Listed below are T cell receptor beta chains from one sample, sequenced in a study of cytomegalovirus exposure and HLA in healthy donors. Repertoires were generated with immunoSEQ multiplex PCR, while TCRdb's copy carries only in-frame clones and drops some. The profile shows about 160,000 clones, almost 80% of them singletons. The sample comprised PBMCs. Receptors originate from a woman aged 45-65 years in good health and CMV-seronegative. The CDR3 runs from the conserved cysteine through the conserved F or W. The order of the fields is J gene, D gene, clone size, V gene, CDR3 DNA, CDR3 protein. The D gene is left open where the match is weak. Size values are once, few and many counts, or a class for expanded clones, and some rows have none.

J gene: TRBJ2-7
D gene: .
clone size: .
V gene: TRBV2
CDR3 DNA: TGTGCCAGCACCCGGAACAGGGACCCCTCCTACGAGCAGTACTTC
CDR3 protein: CASTRNRDPSYEQYF

J gene: TRBJ1-2
D gene: TRBD1
clone size: .
V gene: TRBV28
CDR3 DNA: TGTGCCAGCAGTTTCTCCAGGGGGCGTGACTATGGCTACACCTTC
CDR3 protein: CASSFSRGRDYGYTF

J gene: TRBJ1-2
D gene: TRBD1
clone size: few
V gene: TRBV29-1
CDR3 DNA: TGCAGCGTTGATTCTGGACAGGGTTTC
CDR3 protein: CSVDSGQGF

J gene: TRBJ1-2
D gene: .
clone size: few
V gene: TRBV4-3
CDR3 DNA: TGCGCCAGCAGCCAAGATTCAGGCAGTCGGTACACCTTC
CDR3 protein: CASSQDSGSRYTF

J gene: TRBJ2-2
D gene: .
clone size: .
V gene: TRBV9
CDR3 DNA: TGTGCCAGCAGCGTAAATCCGGGAGTGGGCACCGGGGAGCTGTTTTTT
CDR3 protein: CASSVNPGVGTGELFF

J gene: TRBJ1-5
D gene: .
clone size: .
V gene: TRBV18
CDR3 DNA: TGTGCCAGCTCACCTGAGACAGCTTTAAATCAGCCCCAGCATTTT
CDR3 protein: CASSPETALNQPQHF

J gene: TRBJ1-5
D gene: .
clone size: .
V gene: TRBV28
CDR3 DNA: TGTGCCAGCAGTTTACCCCGAGTCGGGGTTAGCAATCAGCCCCAGCATTTT
CDR3 protein: CASSLPRVGVSNQPQHF

J gene: TRBJ2-7
D gene: .
clone size: once
V gene: TRBV28
CDR3 DNA: TGTGCCAGCAGTAGTACGGCCAACAACCAGGTAGAGCAGTACTTC
CDR3 protein: CASSSTANNQVEQYF

J gene: TRBJ2-6
D gene: TRBD2
clone size: .
V gene: TRBV28
CDR3 DNA: TGTGCCAGCAGTTCCTTTTCGGGTAGCGGGCCCTTTTCTGGGGCCAACGTCCTGACTTTC
CDR3 protein: CASSSFSGSGPFSGANVLTF

J gene: TRBJ2-1
D gene: TRBD2
clone size: .
V gene: TRBV4-3
CDR3 DNA: TGCGCCAGCAGCCAAGAGGGGCGGGGGGGCTACAATGAGCAGTTCTTC
CDR3 protein: CASSQEGRGGYNEQFF

J gene: TRBJ2-1
D gene: TRBD2
clone size: .
V gene: TRBV7-2
CDR3 DNA: TGTGCCAGCAGCTCTTTAGCGGGGGCTTACAATGAGCAGTTCTTC
CDR3 protein: CASSSLAGAYNEQFF

J gene: TRBJ1-6
D gene: TRBD1
clone size: .
V gene: TRBV10-2
CDR3 DNA: TGCGCCAGCAGTAATCAACAGGGGTATAATTCACCCCTCCACTTT
CDR3 protein: CASSNQQGYNSPLHF

J gene: TRBJ2-3
D gene: .
clone size: few
V gene: TRBV11-2
CDR3 DNA: TGTGCCAGCAGAGGGGCCGCGGTTACGCAGTATTTT
CDR3 protein: CASRGAAVTQYF

J gene: TRBJ2-1
D gene: .
clone size: .
V gene: TRBV5-1
CDR3 DNA: TGCGCCAGCAGCTTGGACGGTTACAATGAGCAGTTCTTC
CDR3 protein: CASSLDGYNEQFF

J gene: TRBJ1-2
D gene: .
clone size: .
V gene: TRBV4-1
CDR3 DNA: TGCGCCAGCAGCCAAGACCAATATTCGGATGGCTACACCTTC
CDR3 protein: CASSQDQYSDGYTF

J gene: TRBJ1-6
D gene: .
clone size: .
V gene: TRBV6-5
CDR3 DNA: TGTGCCAGCAGTTACTCTGCCGGGGGAGGAGGATCACCCCTCCACTTT
CDR3 protein: CASSYSAGGGGSPLHF